This T cell receptor (beta chain) is from a study of blood T cell repertoires in COVID-19. Study-wide context: There were acute and convalescent COVID-19 samples, and they came from the United States, Italy and Spain. From T cells, B-cell-depleted T cells, or PBMCs came the material, which was cDNA or gDNA.

Trimming took off 5 bases at V and 3 bases at J, with 16 bases between the two ends. The CDR3 has 15 amino acids. Germline lookup yields CDR1 KGHDR and CDR2 SFDVKD. In the source study's methods: Estimation of nucleated cell counts relied on the amplification of reference gene primers. Measured with immunoSEQ multiplex PCR; TCRdb has only the in-frame clones, and not every one. For V, J and clone size, that table is used; D and trimming come from the DNA. Of around 200,000 clones listed, roughly four fifths are singletons. This chain connects TRBV24-1 to TRBJ2-7; a weak D match, TRBD2 (6 bases). This clonotype was obtained from a woman aged 40 to 50 with active or convalescent COVID-19. Sequencing was carried out using peripheral blood. The CDR3 DNA sequence: TGTGCCACCAGTGTTGGGGGGTCGGGTATCTACGAGCAGTACTTC. Translation gives CATSVGGSGIYEQYF.